The text below deals with one T cell receptor beta chain. This sample was included in a study of blood T cell repertoires in COVID-19. The overall study: Nucleic acid was either cDNA or gDNA, and it came from T cells, B-cell-depleted T cells, or PBMCs.

Data came from immunoSEQ multiplex PCR; TCRdb stores just in-frame clones and leaves some out. The sample carries about 55,000 clones, about nine tenths recorded once. The V gene end was trimmed by 10 bases and the J gene end by 7 bases; junction bases not matched to a gene: 5. Germline CDR1 is MNHEY and CDR2 is SVGAGI. The CDR3 is made up of 13 amino acids. Specimen: peripheral blood. V is TRBV6-5 and J is TRBJ2-1; TRBD1 agrees at 12 bases. The receptor was isolated from a man aged 60 to 75 with active COVID-19. CDR3 nucleotides: TGTGCCACCCCGGGACAGGGGGCAAATGAGCAGTTCTTC. Protein sequence: CATPGQGANEQFF.